Below are 18 T cell receptor beta chains sequenced from a single sample in a study of blood T cell repertoires in COVID-19. Clones were sequenced by immunoSEQ multiplex PCR, and TCRdb holds only the in-frame ones, with some missing. The profile shows about 180,000 clones, over 90% of them singletons. The sequencing input was peripheral blood. These receptors all stem from a man aged 50-59 years with acute or convalescent COVID-19.

The chain joins TRBV5-4 to TRBJ2-7, with 8 bases identical to TRBD1. Looked up from germline, CDR1 is SGHNT and CDR2 is YYREEE (reference sequence). The CDR3 extends over 15 amino acids. Trimming at V came to 5 bases and at J to 3 bases, leaving 10 bases not matched to a gene. The CDR3 coding sequence is TGTGCCAGCAGTCGCGCCGGGACAGGATACTACGAGCAGTACTTC. Its protein product is CASSRAGTGYYEQYF. The full variable domain, with the rest looked up from reference TRBV5-4 and TRBJ2-7, is ETGVTQSPTHLIKTRGQQVTLRCSSQSGHNTVSWYQQALGQGPQFIFQYYREEENGRGNFPPRFSGLQFPNYSSELNVNALELDDSALYLCASSRAGTGYYEQYFGPGTRLTVT.

The CDR3 coding sequence is TGTGCCAGCAGTTACTCGCGACTAGGGGAGCAGTTCTTC. Translation: CASSYSRLGEQFF. J is TRBJ2-1 and V is TRBV6-5; weak D call: TRBD2 (6 bases). V lost 0 bases and J lost 10, with 10 bases in between. Germline CDR1 and CDR2: MNHEY and SVGAGI. The CDR3 has 13 residues.

V and J are TRBV4-1 and TRBJ1-1, with a weak D call TRBD1 (5 bases). V was trimmed by 2 bases and J by 5 bases, leaving 9 bases between them. Germline assignment: CDR1 MGHRA and CDR2 YSYEKL. The CDR3 sequence is 13 residues long. The CDR3 DNA follows: TGCGCCAGCAGCCAACCAGGGAGGACTGAAGCTTTCTTT. It encodes CASSQPGRTEAFF.

This sequence joins TRBV5-1 and TRBJ2-7; weak D call: TRBD2 (5 bases). The CDR3 runs to 13 residues. Trimming shortened V by 4 bases and J by 0 bases, and 8 bases separated the two germline ends. Per the germline V gene, CDR1 is SGHRS and CDR2 is YFSETQ. CDR3 in amino acids: CASSRTSSYEQYF. The CDR3 region has the DNA TGCGCCAGCAGCCGGACTTCCTCCTACGAGCAGTACTTC.

This clone came up a few times. The rearrangement uses TRBV7-3 and TRBJ2-7; D perhaps matches TRBD2 (5 bases). The CDR3 is 15 residues long. Germline CDR1 SGHTA, CDR2 FQGTGA. With 0 bases removed from V and 1 base from J, the gap between germline ends came to 10 bases. CDR3 coding DNA: TGTGCCAGCAGCTTAACTCGCCGGGATTCCTACGAGCAGTACGTC. Protein product: CASSLTRRDSYEQYV.

V is TRBV28 and J is TRBJ2-3; 8 bases are shared with TRBD2. This CDR3 has 15 amino acids. Trimming took 4 bases from V and 5 from J; bases not matched to a gene: 8. Germline values: CDR1 MDHEN, CDR2 SYDVKM. In DNA, the CDR3 is TGTGCCAGCAGTTCCGCAGCGGGGGCTAGAGATACGCAGTATTTT. Residues: CASSSAAGARDTQYF.

This clone was found a few times. This sequence joins TRBV7-9 and TRBJ1-6, with TRBD1 matching over 7 bases. This CDR3 is 15 amino acids long. CDR1 and CDR2 (germline): SEHNR, FQNEAQ (reference sequence). Trimming removed 5 bases from V and 9 bases from J; junction bases left unmatched: 10. CDR3 protein: CASSPTWDRPSPLHF. The CDR3 DNA sequence: TGTGCCAGCAGCCCCACGTGGGACAGACCTTCACCCCTCCACTTT.

The chain is built from TRBV7-9 and TRBJ1-2; D perhaps matches TRBD1 (6 bases). The CDR3 runs 14 residues. The germline gives CDR1 SEHNR, CDR2 FQNEAQ (reference sequence). V gave up 1 base and J gave up 6 bases, with 12 bases separating them. The CDR3 DNA is TGTGCCAGCAGCTTAGAGAACAGGGCGAATGGCTACACCTTC. Translating gives CASSLENRANGYTF.

This chain links TRBV4-1 with TRBJ1-6; no firm D call. Germline V gives CDR1 MGHRA, CDR2 YSYEKL. V shed 7 bases and J shed 7 bases, with 11 bases lying between them. The CDR3 loop spans 13 amino acids. The CDR3, as DNA: TGCGCCAGCAAACCGGGAAAAAATTCACCCCTCCACTTT. This sequence encodes CASKPGKNSPLHF.

This clone was counted a single time. The rearrangement uses TRBV11-2 and TRBJ2-7, with 14 bases that match TRBD2. Germline-derived CDR1 and CDR2 are SGHAT and FQNNGV. CDR3 length: 14 amino acids. Trimming removed 9 bases from V and 6 bases from J; junction bases left unmatched: 7. The CDR3 bases are TGTGCCAGTAGACTAGCGGGAGGGCGGGTCGAGCAGTACTTC. Encoded protein: CASRLAGGRVEQYF.

J is TRBJ1-2 and V is TRBV18; 7 bases agree with TRBD1. Germline trimming cut 5 bases from V and 7 bases from J; bases unmatched to any gene: 10. The CDR3 has 14 amino acids. Germline V CDR1 and CDR2: KGHSH, LQKENI. The CDR3 spells CASSSSGTAGGYTF. The CDR3 nucleotides are TGTGCCAGCTCATCATCCGGGACAGCAGGTGGCTACACCTTC.

The gene calls are TRBV29-1 and TRBJ2-6, with D maybe TRBD1 (5 bases). V lost 4 bases to trimming and J lost 4 bases, with 14 bases between them. The CDR3 is made up of 15 amino acids. CDR1 is SQVTM and CDR2 is ANQGSEA in the germline V gene. The CDR3 coding sequence is TGCAGCGTTGGTCCCGACAGTTCCGGGGCCAACGTCCTGACTTTC. Its protein product is CSVGPDSSGANVLTF.

The gene calls are TRBV5-1 and TRBJ2-5; maybe TRBD2 (6 bases). Looked up from germline, CDR1 is SGHRS and CDR2 is YFSETQ. There are 13 residues in the CDR3. V shed 4 bases and J shed 4 bases, with 11 bases lying between them. CDR3 region: CASSPGLRETQYF. CDR3 nucleotides: TGCGCCAGCAGCCCCGGACTAAGAGAGACCCAGTACTTC.

The chain uses TRBV18 and TRBJ2-2; D is unresolved. Germline V CDR1 and CDR2: KGHSH, LQKENI. V shed 4 bases and J shed 1 base, with 7 bases lying between them. The CDR3 sequence is 14 residues long. CDR3 residues: CASSLQQNTGELFF. The CDR3 DNA sequence: TGTGCCAGCTCACTCCAACAGAACACCGGGGAGCTGTTTTTT. The whole variable domain, filled in from reference TRBV18 and TRBJ2-2, reads NAGVMQNPRHLVRRRGQEARLRCSPMKGHSHVYWYRQLPEEGLKFMVYLQKENIIDESGMPKERFSAEFPKEGPSILRIQQVVRGDSAAYFCASSLQQNTGELFFGEGSRLTVL.

The CDR3 reads CASSPRTGSVGYTF. As DNA, the CDR3 is TGTGCCAGCAGCCCAAGGACAGGATCGGTAGGCTACACCTTC. The chain combines TRBV7-2 with TRBJ1-2, with 7 bases matching TRBD1. Trimming took 5 bases from V and 8 from J; bases not matched to a gene: 11. CDR1 and CDR2 (germline): SGHTA, FQGNSA. CDR3 length: 14 residues.

The CDR3 bases are TGTGCCAGCAGCTCCTATAGCGGGGGGGCTAACACCGGGGAGCTGTTTTTT. This gives the protein CASSSYSGGANTGELFF. The gene calls are TRBV7-3 and TRBJ2-2; 11 bases line up with TRBD2. V trimming: 4 bases; J trimming: 2 bases; junction bases outside the gene matches: 6. CDR3 size: 17 residues. Germline V gene data show CDR1 as SGHTA and CDR2 as FQGTGA.

The chain combines TRBV14 with TRBJ2-5; D call uncertain. The V gene's germline CDR1 is SGHDN and CDR2 FVKESK. This CDR3 is 13 amino acids long. The germline V and J ends were trimmed by 3 bases and 2 bases, with 7 bases remaining between them. The CDR3 is CASSHQQQETQYF. For the CDR3, the DNA is TGTGCCAGCAGCCACCAACAACAAGAGACCCAGTACTTC.

This chain links TRBV19 with TRBJ1-4; D gene unclear. Germline V CDR1 and CDR2: LNHDA, SQIVND (reference sequence). The CDR3 spans 17 residues. Trimming stripped 0 bases from V and 5 bases from J, with 16 bases between. CDR3 sequence reads: CASSIDDREIRNEKLFF. In DNA form, the CDR3 reads TGTGCCAGTAGTATAGATGATAGGGAGATCCGAAATGAAAAACTGTTTTTT.